Listed here are 15 T cell receptor beta chains from one sample, sequenced in a study of blood T cell repertoires in COVID-19. Method: immunoSEQ multiplex PCR; TCRdb's copy keeps in-frame clones and lacks some. The sample contains 300,000 to 400,000 clones, under 95% of which appear only once. The sequencing input was PBMCs or T cells enriched from blood (not recorded which). These TCRs come from a man aged 55 to 70 who had recovered from COVID-19.

The chain has TRBV20-1 and TRBJ1-2, with D perhaps matching TRBD1 (5 bases). Trimming stripped 3 bases from V and 5 bases from J, with 13 bases between. Germline V gene sequence: CDR1 DFQATT, CDR2 SNEGSKA (reference sequence). CDR3 length: 13 amino acids. CDR3 in DNA: TGCAGTGCTAGTGAAAGTCAGGGATATGGCTACACCTTC. Protein sequence: CSASESQGYGYTF.

This chain joins TRBV28 and TRBJ2-5, with 12 bases aligning to TRBD2. Germline V gene data show CDR1 as MDHEN and CDR2 as SYDVKM. The CDR3 spans 16 residues. V gave up 1 base and J gave up 4 bases; unmatched junction bases: 4. Written as DNA, the CDR3 is TGTGCCAGCAGTTTATCCCTAGCGGGGGGGCGAGAGACCCAGTACTTC. This sequence encodes CASSLSLAGGRETQYF.

This chain joins TRBV19 and TRBJ2-3; 12 bases fit TRBD2. The CDR3 sequence is 17 residues long. Per the germline V gene, CDR1 is LNHDA and CDR2 is SQIVND (reference sequence). Germline trimming cut 1 base from V and 3 bases from J; bases unmatched to any gene: 5. Here the CDR3 DNA reads TGTGCCAGTAGTATAGGAACGACTAGCGGGAGTACAGATACGCAGTATTTT. Translation: CASSIGTTSGSTDTQYF.

The chain recombines TRBV27 with TRBJ2-7; 7 positions agree with TRBD1. The CDR3 covers 12 residues. Germline-derived CDR1 and CDR2 are MNHEY and SMNVEV (reference sequence). The trim removed 6 bases at V and 4 bases at J, leaving 3 bases unmatched. This chain's CDR3 is CASSPTGYEQYF. The CDR3 bases are TGTGCCAGCAGCCCGACAGGGTACGAGCAGTACTTC.

There are a few counts of this clone. The chain recombines TRBV2 with TRBJ2-5, with D possibly TRBD1 on 6 matching bases. The V gene's germline CDR1 is SNHLY and CDR2 FYNNEI. The CDR3 totals 13 residues. Between the trimmed V and J ends, which lost 8 bases and 5 bases, there was a span of 15 bases. CDR3 protein: CASETGPPETQYF. The CDR3 nucleotides are TGTGCCAGCGAGACAGGCCCTCCGGAGACCCAGTACTTC.

This sequence joins TRBV5-1 and TRBJ2-1; TRBD1 aligns across 7 bases. The CDR3 runs 13 residues. Germline V gene lookup returns CDR1 SGHRS and CDR2 YFSETQ. Trimming cost V 3 bases and J 9 bases; bases outside gene matches: 6. This CDR3 is CASSYGQAAEQFF. As DNA, the CDR3 is TGCGCCAGCAGCTACGGACAGGCCGCTGAGCAGTTCTTC. Full variable domain (rest looked up from reference TRBV5-1 and TRBJ2-1): KAGVTQTPRYLIKTRGQQVTLSCSPISGHRSVSWYQQTPGQGLQFLFEYFSETQRNKGNFPGRFSGRQFSNSRSEMNVSTLELGDSALYLCASSYGQAAEQFFGPGTRLTVL.

The chain couples TRBV27 to TRBJ1-4, with D uncertain. This CDR3 region has 14 residues. The germline gives CDR1 MNHEY, CDR2 SMNVEV (reference sequence). Trimming left V 4 bases short and J 6 bases short, with 12 bases between. In DNA, the CDR3 is TGTGCCAGCAGTTCCGACGACGGAGATGAAAAACTGTTTTTT. It encodes CASSSDDGDEKLFF.

The genes are TRBV11-1 and TRBJ2-5; the match to TRBD2 covers 12 bases. V was pared by 6 bases and J by 4 bases, with 6 bases of the junction left unmatched. CDR1 and CDR2 (germline): SGHAT, FQDESV (reference sequence). The CDR3 contains 15 residues. The CDR3: CASSPSGGAVETQYF. CDR3 sequence (DNA): TGTGCCAGCAGTCCTAGCGGGGGGGCCGTAGAGACCCAGTACTTC.

V is TRBV11-2 and J is TRBJ2-7; TRBD1 might be the D (6 bases). The length of the CDR3 is 16 residues. From germline, CDR1 is SGHAT and CDR2 FQNNGV. V dropped 5 bases and J dropped 5 bases, with 22 bases sitting between them. The CDR3 here is CASSPRARGIRNEQYF. Here the CDR3 DNA reads TGTGCCAGCAGCCCAAGAGCAAGGGGGATCCGAAACGAGCAGTACTTC.

J is TRBJ2-3 and V is TRBV9; 13 positions match TRBD2. V trimming: 5 bases; J trimming: 5 bases; junction bases outside the gene matches: 5. The germline gives CDR1 SGDLS, CDR2 YYNGEE. This CDR3 has 15 residues. CDR3 residues: CASSMTSGGIDTQYF. The CDR3 coding sequence is TGTGCCAGCAGTATGACTAGCGGGGGGATAGATACGCAGTATTTT.

The chain couples TRBV30 to TRBJ1-1; D is undetermined. CDR3 length: 13 residues. Trimming pared 4 bases from V and 1 base from J, leaving 10 bases between. Germline CDR1 reads GTSNPN; CDR2 reads SVGIG (reference sequence). The CDR3, as DNA: TGTGCCTGGATTCCGCCGGGGAACACTGAAGCTTTCTTT. Residues: CAWIPPGNTEAFF.

The chain uses TRBV10-3 and TRBJ2-1, with 12 nucleotides matching TRBD1. J lost 4 bases, V lost 9 bases, and 10 bases had no gene match. The CDR3 is 16 residues long. CDR1 is ENHRY and CDR2 is SYGVKD in the germline V gene. DNA of the CDR3: TGTGCCATAAGGGACAGGGGGCAAAGAGGATACAATGAGCAGTTCTTC. It codes for CAIRDRGQRGYNEQFF.

The rearrangement joins TRBV28 to TRBJ1-5; possible D gene TRBD1, 6 bases. The CDR3 is 15 residues long. V was shortened by 4 bases and J by 6 bases, with 16 bases between the two germline ends. Germline V gene data show CDR1 as MDHEN and CDR2 as SYDVKM. The CDR3 DNA follows: TGTGCCAGCAGTTCCGAAGGGGGGGGGACTCAGCCCCAGCATTTT. The encoded protein is CASSSEGGGTQPQHF.

The chain links TRBV18 to TRBJ1-6; D unclear. Per germline, CDR1 KGHSH and CDR2 LQKENI. The CDR3 loop spans 13 amino acids. V shed 0 bases and J shed 14 bases, with 11 bases lying between them. CDR3 bases: TGTGCCAGCTCACCACCGCGCCCAGAGGCCCTCCACTTT. Protein sequence: CASSPPRPEALHF.

The chain is built from TRBV12-3 or TRBV12-4 and TRBJ2-7; 7 bases are shared with TRBD1. The CDR3 consists of 12 residues. V gave up 5 bases and J gave up 8 bases; unmatched junction bases: 6. In DNA, the CDR3 is TGTGCCAGCAGTCCGACAGGGAAGCAGCAGTACTTC. It is translated as CASSPTGKQQYF.